This paragraph reports one T cell receptor beta chain. Its antigen is unidentified. The sample comes from a study of cytomegalovirus exposure and HLA in healthy donors. Study-wide points: A few CMV-associated chains proved CMV antigen-specific in vitro.

Germline V CDR1 and CDR2: SGHNT, YENEEA. Trimming took 2 bases from V and 6 from J; bases not matched to a gene: 3. The CDR3 is made up of 15 amino acids. These donors, healthy bone marrow donors, were studied. 13 Jbeta primers and 60 Vbeta primers were used for the PCR. Assay: immunoSEQ multiplex PCR; the TCRdb copy retains only in-frame clones and omits some. Of about 190,000 clones in the sample, around 78% were seen once. The sequence came from a woman aged 25 to 45 in good health and CMV-seropositive. The chain carries TRBV11-3 and TRBJ2-1; 11 bases fit TRBD2. The sequenced material came from PBMCs. This chain's CDR3 is CASSLLAGGGNEQFF. CDR3 nucleotides: TGTGCCAGCAGCTTACTAGCGGGAGGAGGCAATGAGCAGTTCTTC.